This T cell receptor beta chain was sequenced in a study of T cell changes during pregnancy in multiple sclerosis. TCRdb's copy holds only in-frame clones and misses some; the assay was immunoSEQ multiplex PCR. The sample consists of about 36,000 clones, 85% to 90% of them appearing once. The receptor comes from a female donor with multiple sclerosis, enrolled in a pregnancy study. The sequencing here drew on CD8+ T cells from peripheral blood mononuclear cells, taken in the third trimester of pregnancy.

The CDR3 region has the DNA TGTGCCAGCAGCGGAAGGGGGTCTGAAGCTTTCTTT. Its protein product is CASSGRGSEAFF. V and J are TRBV9 and TRBJ1-1; D is perhaps TRBD1 (6 bases). The ends were cut back, 3 bases at V and 6 bases at J, with 9 bases in the middle. CDR1 and CDR2 (germline): SGDLS, YYNGEE. This CDR3 region has 12 residues.